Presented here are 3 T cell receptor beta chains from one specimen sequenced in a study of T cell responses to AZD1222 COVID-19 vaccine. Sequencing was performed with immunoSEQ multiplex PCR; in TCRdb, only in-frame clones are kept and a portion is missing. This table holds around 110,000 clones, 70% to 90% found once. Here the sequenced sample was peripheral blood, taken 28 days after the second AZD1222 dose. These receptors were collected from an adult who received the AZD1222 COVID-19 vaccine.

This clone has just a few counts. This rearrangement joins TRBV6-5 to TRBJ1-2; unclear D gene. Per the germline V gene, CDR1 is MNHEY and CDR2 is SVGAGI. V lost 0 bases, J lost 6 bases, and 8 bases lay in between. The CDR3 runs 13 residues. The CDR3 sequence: CASSYSNLNGYTF. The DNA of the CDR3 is TGTGCCAGCAGTTACTCGAATTTAAATGGCTACACCTTC.

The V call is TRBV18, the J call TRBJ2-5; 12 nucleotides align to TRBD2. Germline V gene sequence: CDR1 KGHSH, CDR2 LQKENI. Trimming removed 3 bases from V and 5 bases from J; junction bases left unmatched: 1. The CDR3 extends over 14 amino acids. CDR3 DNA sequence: TGTGCCAGCTCACCTACTAGCGGGGGGGAGACCCAGTACTTC. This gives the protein CASSPTSGGETQYF.

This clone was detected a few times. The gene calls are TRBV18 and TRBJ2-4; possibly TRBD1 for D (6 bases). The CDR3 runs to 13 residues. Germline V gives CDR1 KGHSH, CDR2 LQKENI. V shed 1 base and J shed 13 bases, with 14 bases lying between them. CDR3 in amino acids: CASSPQAGAGQYF. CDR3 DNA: TGTGCCAGCTCACCACAGGCAGGGGCAGGCCAGTACTTC.